Following are 23 T cell receptor beta chains from one sample sequenced in a study of cytomegalovirus exposure and HLA in healthy donors. Use of 60 Vbeta and 13 Jbeta primers characterized the PCR. Some clones are missing from TCRdb's copy, which holds only in-frame ones; the method was immunoSEQ multiplex PCR. The sample has about 170,000 clones, 70% to 90% seen once. Material for sequencing was PBMCs. These receptors all come from a woman aged 18 to 35 in good health and CMV-seronegative.

The chain couples TRBV29-1 to TRBJ1-1, with TRBD1 matching over 11 bases. V lost 4 bases to trimming and J lost 0 bases; unmatched junction nucleotides: 4. Per germline, CDR1 SQVTM and CDR2 ANQGSEA. CDR3 size: 15 residues. The CDR3 region has the DNA TGCAGCGTTGGGACAGGGGGCGGGATGAACACTGAAGCTTTCTTT. It yields the protein CSVGTGGGMNTEAFF.

The chain links TRBV6-6 to TRBJ1-1, with 8 positions matching TRBD1. The junction had 2 bases not matched to a gene; V was cut back by 5 bases and J by 6 bases. CDR3 length: 12 amino acids. CDR1 and CDR2 from the germline V gene are MNHNY and SVGAGI (reference sequence). In DNA, the CDR3 is TGTGCCAGCAGTGGACAGGGACCTGAAGCTTTCTTT. This codes for CASSGQGPEAFF.

The V gene is TRBV6-1, the J gene TRBJ2-5; 15 bases map to TRBD2. This CDR3 has 20 amino acids. Per the germline V gene, CDR1 is MNHNS and CDR2 is SASEGT. V shed 0 bases and J 2 bases; nucleotides not matched to a gene: 10. In DNA form, the CDR3 reads TGTGCCAGCAGTGAAGCGAGCACCGGACTAGCGGGAGGGTGGCAAGAGACCCAGTACTTC. Amino acid sequence: CASSEASTGLAGGWQETQYF.

The chain joins TRBV7-9 to TRBJ2-3; maybe TRBD2 (6 bases). CDR1 and CDR2 (germline): SEHNR, FQNEAQ (reference sequence). The CDR3 sequence is 14 residues long. With 5 bases removed from V and 6 bases from J, the gap between germline ends came to 15 bases. CDR3 coding DNA: TGTGCCAGCAGCCGAACTAGCTTGGGGGATACGCAGTATTTT. It specifies CASSRTSLGDTQYF.

As regards this clone: The junction and the germline gene differ at one end; a read error may be behind it. The chain is built from TRBV28 and TRBJ2-7; a possible D gene is TRBD1 (6 bases). Germline loops: CDR1 MDHEN, CDR2 SYDVKM. The CDR3 contains 14 residues. CDR3 sequence reads: CASGFIGQTSQQYF. The DNA for the CDR3 is TGTGCCAGCGGTTTCATCGGACAGACCTCTCAGCAGTACTTC.

The rearrangement joins TRBV19 to TRBJ2-7; D not certain. The CDR3 spans 14 residues. Trimming stripped 7 bases from V and 2 bases from J, with 15 bases between. Looked up from germline, CDR1 is LNHDA and CDR2 is SQIVND (reference sequence). The DNA for the CDR3 is TGTGCCAGTAAGGTGACGCGGAAGACCTACGAGCAGTACTTC. This sequence encodes CASKVTRKTYEQYF.

The rearrangement links TRBV11-3 to TRBJ2-5; 8 bases match TRBD1. Trimming took 3 bases from V and 4 from J; bases not matched to a gene: 7. This CDR3 spans 15 amino acids. The germline V gene has CDR1 SGHNT and CDR2 YENEEA. CDR3: CASSFDRGVVETQYF. The CDR3 DNA reads as TGTGCCAGCAGCTTCGACAGGGGAGTGGTAGAGACCCAGTACTTC.

The chain recombines TRBV27 with TRBJ2-3; D ambiguous. The CDR3 runs to 13 residues. The germline CDR1 and CDR2 sequences are MNHEY and SMNVEV (reference sequence). Trimming shortened V by 3 bases and J by 1 base, and 5 bases separated the two germline ends. The CDR3 nucleotides read TGTGCCAGCAGTTTCTCCCGCACAGATACGCAGTATTTT. Translating it yields CASSFSRTDTQYF.

As DNA, the CDR3 is TGTGCCAGCAGCGTTTCGGCGGGGGACCAGCCCCAGCATTTT. Its translation: CASSVSAGDQPQHF. This chain uses TRBV9 with TRBJ1-5, with D perhaps TRBD1 (5 bases). CDR1 is SGDLS, CDR2 YYNGEE, per germline. Trimming left V 2 bases short and J 7 bases short, with 13 bases between. This CDR3 is 14 amino acids long.

Worth noting for this clone: One end of the junction fails to match germline, which may point to a read error. This sequence joins TRBV7-7 and TRBJ2-1, with 14 positions matching TRBD2. Germline V gene data show CDR1 as SSHAT and CDR2 as FNYEAQ (reference sequence). CDR3 length equals 16 residues. The CDR3 protein is CASSPTSGRAVYEQFF. As DNA, the CDR3 is TGTGCTAGCAGCCCGACTAGCGGGAGGGCCGTATATGAGCAGTTCTTC.

The J gene is TRBJ2-5, the V gene TRBV10-3; a possible D gene is TRBD1 (5 bases). Germline V gene lookup returns CDR1 ENHRY and CDR2 SYGVKD. V lost 11 bases, J lost 2 bases, and 15 bases lay in between. The CDR3 contains 13 residues. CDR3 in amino acids: CASTVGPQETQYF. The DNA for the CDR3 is TGTGCCTCTACTGTGGGGCCACAAGAGACCCAGTACTTC.

This chain uses TRBV28 with TRBJ1-2; TRBD1 is a possible D gene (6 bases). This CDR3 contains 12 residues. Germline CDR1 and CDR2: MDHEN and SYDVKM. The V and J ends lost 8 bases and 7 bases respectively, with 14 bases between them. The CDR3 loop reads CASGRGLGGYTF. The CDR3 nucleotides are TGTGCCAGCGGCAGGGGTTTGGGTGGCTACACCTTC.

This chain joins TRBV7-9 and TRBJ2-3; 10 nucleotides align to TRBD1. The CDR3 consists of 16 residues. The germline gives CDR1 SEHNR, CDR2 FQNEAQ (reference sequence). Trimming at V came to 4 bases and at J to 6 bases, leaving 10 bases not matched to a gene. CDR3 sequence: CASSSGQGVDQDTQYF. CDR3 DNA: TGTGCCAGCAGCTCTGGACAGGGGGTCGATCAGGATACGCAGTATTTT.

The CDR3 DNA follows: TGTGCCAGCAGTTTTACAGCGAACACTGAAGCTTTCTTT. Its translation: CASSFTANTEAFF. The chain links TRBV27 to TRBJ1-1; the D is unclear. This CDR3 comprises 13 residues. Germline values: CDR1 MNHEY, CDR2 SMNVEV (reference sequence). The ends were cut back, 3 bases at V and 1 base at J, with 6 bases in the middle.

The rearrangement uses TRBV10-3 and TRBJ2-3; 12 bases align to TRBD2. Germline CDR1 ENHRY, CDR2 SYGVKD. V shed 1 base, J shed 1 base, and the junction held 3 bases outside the gene matches. The CDR3 is made up of 17 amino acids. The CDR3 nucleotides are TGTGCCATCAGTGAGTTATGGACTAGCGGGGGCACAGATACGCAGTATTTT. This gives the protein CAISELWTSGGTDTQYF.

This sequence joins TRBV5-1 and TRBJ1-1; D is unclear. The CDR3 length is 14 residues. Trimming left V 4 bases short and J 1 base short, with 11 bases between. CDR1 is SGHRS, CDR2 YFSETQ, per germline. The CDR3 region has the DNA TGCGCCAGCAGCCAGCAGACACGGAACACTGAAGCTTTCTTT. Its protein product is CASSQQTRNTEAFF.

This chain joins TRBV15 and TRBJ1-3; D gene unclear. V was clipped by 0 bases and J by 0 bases, with 9 bases between them. CDR1 LNHNV and CDR2 YYDKDF come from the germline V gene (reference sequence). This CDR3 region has 16 residues. CDR3: CATSRDGPFSGNTIYF. DNA of the CDR3: TGTGCCACCAGCAGAGATGGGCCGTTCTCTGGAAACACCATATATTTT.

This clone occurred once. This chain links TRBV7-8 with TRBJ2-1, with 11 bases fitting TRBD2. CDR1 and CDR2 (germline): SGHVS, FQNEAQ. V was pared by 1 base and J by 7 bases, with 6 bases of the junction left unmatched. The length of the CDR3 is 16 residues. CDR3 sequence reads: CASSLGVAGGSNEQFF. DNA for the CDR3: TGTGCCAGCAGCTTAGGGGTAGCGGGAGGGTCTAATGAGCAGTTCTTC.

The rearrangement links TRBV7-9 to TRBJ1-1; the D gene is possibly TRBD1 (5 bases). CDR3 size: 12 residues. Per germline, CDR1 SEHNR and CDR2 FQNEAQ (reference sequence). Trimming shortened V by 2 bases and J by 9 bases, and 10 bases separated the two germline ends. The CDR3 DNA sequence: TGTGCCAGCAGCTTACTCGACAGCCAAGCTTTCTTT. Protein product: CASSLLDSQAFF.

This clone was counted a few times. This chain joins TRBV18 and TRBJ1-2; D unclear. With 1 base removed from V and 6 bases from J, the gap between germline ends came to 6 bases. The CDR3 extends over 12 amino acids. In germline, CDR1 is KGHSH, CDR2 LQKENI. CDR3 in DNA: TGTGCCAGCTCACCACGGCAGGATGGCTACACCTTC. It encodes CASSPRQDGYTF.

The chain recombines TRBV6-5 with TRBJ2-3; 14 bases are shared with TRBD2. The V and J ends lost 6 bases and 6 bases, in that order; junction bases with no gene match: 5. CDR3 length: 15 amino acids. Looked up from germline, CDR1 is MNHEY and CDR2 is SVGAGI. The CDR3 loop reads CASSPGTSGSDTQYF. The CDR3 nucleotides are TGTGCCAGCAGCCCCGGGACTAGCGGGAGTGATACGCAGTATTTT.

The chain joins TRBV5-1 to TRBJ1-2; D is perhaps TRBD1 (5 bases). Trimming shortened V by 7 bases and J by 5 bases, and 18 bases separated the two germline ends. In germline, CDR1 is SGHRS, CDR2 YFSETQ. The CDR3 runs 14 residues. The CDR3 coding sequence is TGCGCCAGCTACAACACCGGGGGAGGGTATGGCTACACCTTC. This codes for CASYNTGGGYGYTF.

The rearrangement uses TRBV7-9 and TRBJ1-1; 10 nucleotides align to TRBD1. CDR1 is SEHNR, CDR2 FQNEAQ, per germline (reference sequence). J was trimmed by 10 bases and V by 4 bases; bases with no gene match: 3. The CDR3 runs 12 residues. CDR3 sequence: CASSSRTGGAFF. The CDR3 DNA follows: TGTGCCAGCAGCTCGAGGACAGGGGGAGCTTTCTTT.